These T cell receptor beta chains were read from a single sample in a study of identical twins. TCRdb processed the 5' RACE reads anew with MiXCR; each CDR3 protein has one entry. This table has roughly 690,000 distinct CDR3 sequences, 6.1% appearing once. Specimen: naive T cells sorted from blood. The source is a man aged 18-30 years in good health. CDR3s include the opening cysteine and the closing phenylalanine or tryptophan. D genes are given only for firm matches. The listing skips clone size in some rows; elsewhere it reads once, few, many or a size class.

NA	TRBV18	NA	TRBJ1-2	TGTGCCAGCTCGCAGGGCGTCTTTTCCTTC	CASSQGVFSF
NA	TRBV29-1	few	TRBJ2-1	TGCAGCGTCTACCCAGCTTACGGCAATGAGCAGTTCTTC	CSVYPAYGNEQFF
NA	TRBV9	many	TRBJ2-5	TGTGCCAGCAGCGTAGGGCAGCAAGAGACCCAGTACTTC	CASSVGQQETQYF
TRBD1	TRBV20-1	many	TRBJ2-5	TGCAGTGCTATGCCCTTGGGGACAGTGATTAAGGAGACCCAGTACTTC	CSAMPLGTVIKETQYF
NA	TRBV21-1	few	TRBJ2-4	TGTGCCAGCAGCAGCAGCTTAGACAGGGTCACTCTAGCCAAAAACATTCAGTACTTC	CASSSSLDRVTLAKNIQYF
NA	TRBV18	NA	TRBJ2-3	TGTGCCAGCACACTGCGGGGCACAGATACGCAGTATTTT	CASTLRGTDTQYF
TRBD2	TRBV11-2	NA	TRBJ2-7	TGTGCCAGCAGCTCGCCCGGGGGGGATCAACCCTACGAGCAGTACTTC	CASSSPGGDQPYEQYF
TRBD1	TRBV12-3/TRBV12-4	NA	TRBJ2-1	TGTGCCAGCAGTCCCCGCGGCGGGACAGGGTATGACAATGAGCAGTTCTTC	CASSPRGGTGYDNEQFF
NA	TRBV7-2	few	TRBJ1-4	TGTGCCAGCAGCCTCGGGGAGGGCGCTAATGAAAAACTGTTTTTT	CASSLGEGANEKLFF
NA	TRBV4-2	NA	TRBJ2-2	TGTGCCAGCAGCCAAGATGCATTGGGCACCGGGGAGCTGTTTTTT	CASSQDALGTGELFF
TRBD2	TRBV5-5	NA	TRBJ2-7	TGTGCCAGCAGCTTGTATATGGGGGGGGAGGATTTCGAGCAGTACTTC	CASSLYMGGEDFEQYF
NA	TRBV7-7	many	TRBJ2-1	TGTGCCAGCAGCATCACTGTTAACAATGAGCAGTTCTTC	CASSITVNNEQFF
NA	TRBV20-1	many	TRBJ2-5	TGCAGTGCTAGAGCCTCGAGGGTGGCGACCCAGTACTTC	CSARASRVATQYF
NA	TRBV28	few	TRBJ2-7	TGTGCCAGCAGTTACCCAGTCCGGCTAGCTGGTACCTCCTACGAGCAGTACTTC	CASSYPVRLAGTSYEQYF
NA	TRBV20-1	NA	TRBJ2-1	TGCAGTGCTAGAGATAGGATAGCGGCTATTTACAATGAGCAGTTCTTC	CSARDRIAAIYNEQFF
NA	TRBV9	many	TRBJ2-1	TGTGCCAGCAGCGTTCTAGGACAGACGTACAATGAGCAGTTCTTC	CASSVLGQTYNEQFF
TRBD1	TRBV7-2	many	TRBJ2-1	TGTGCCAGCAGCGTCAGGGGGAGCTCCTACAATGAGCAGTTCTTC	CASSVRGSSYNEQFF
NA	TRBV7-2	many	TRBJ2-2	TGTGCCAGCGGTTGGAGTGGCCCCGGGGAGCTGTTTTTT	CASGWSGPGELFF
NA	TRBV7-9	many	TRBJ2-1	TGTGCCAGCACCCGGGACATTCACAATGAGCAGTTCTTC	CASTRDIHNEQFF
NA	TRBV19	few	TRBJ1-1	TGTGCCAGTAGTAGCGGCAAAAGATACACTGAAGCTTTCTTT	CASSSGKRYTEAFF
NA	TRBV28	many	TRBJ1-3	TGTGCCAGCATAGAAGCCAAATCGGGAAACACCATATATTTT	CASIEAKSGNTIYF
TRBD1	TRBV10-3	many	TRBJ2-3	TGTGCCGCCCGGACAGGGGGCTCGGATACGCAGTATTTT	CAARTGGSDTQYF
NA	TRBV4-1	many	TRBJ2-5	TGCGCCAGCACGGCAGGTACAGGGATTCAAGAGACCCAGTACTTC	CASTAGTGIQETQYF
TRBD1	TRBV7-9	few	TRBJ2-7	TGTGCCAGCAGCTTAGTAACAACAGGGGTGGGCTACGAGCAGTACTTC	CASSLVTTGVGYEQYF
NA	TRBV6-1	few	TRBJ2-6	TGTGCCAGCAGTCATAGCTGGAGAGGGTCTGGGGCCAACGTCCTGACTTTC	CASSHSWRGSGANVLTF
TRBD2	TRBV6-1	few	TRBJ2-1	TGTGCCAGCAGCCGACTAGCGTTGAGCAATGAGCAGTTCTTC	CASSRLALSNEQFF
NA	TRBV29-1	many	TRBJ2-7	TGCAGCGTTCTTGGCAGGGGCGACGAGCAGTACTTC	CSVLGRGDEQYF
TRBD2	TRBV5-1	many	TRBJ2-2	TGCGCCAGCTGCATAGCGGGAGGGCCGGGGGAGCTGTTTTTT	CASCIAGGPGELFF
NA	TRBV5-1	many	TRBJ1-2	TGCGCCAGTAAAGAGGAGGCGTCTTATGGCTACACCTTC	CASKEEASYGYTF
NA	TRBV5-5	many	TRBJ2-1	TGTGCCAGCAGCTATTCCCGAGGGGGATCCTACAATGAGCAGTTCTTC	CASSYSRGGSYNEQFF
NA	TRBV4-3	many	TRBJ2-5	TGCGCCAGCAGCAAGGGACATCTCCAAGAGACCCAGTACTTC	CASSKGHLQETQYF
TRBD1	TRBV4-1	few	TRBJ2-5	TGCGCCAGCAGCCAAGGCGCAGGGACAGGACAAGAGACCCAGTACTTC	CASSQGAGTGQETQYF
TRBD1	TRBV20-1	many	TRBJ2-5	TGCAGTGCGGTCACAGGGGAGCAAGAGACCCAGTACTTC	CSAVTGEQETQYF
NA	TRBV4-2	many	TRBJ1-1	TGTGCCAGCAGCCGCGGATGGGGAGAGGTTGAAGCTTTCTTT	CASSRGWGEVEAFF
NA	TRBV5-1	NA	TRBJ1-4	TGCGCCAGCAGCGATGGACAGCTTAATGAAAAACTGTTTTTT	CASSDGQLNEKLFF
NA	TRBV11-2	many	TRBJ2-3	TGTGCCAGCACGAACCGCGATACGCAGTATTTT	CASTNRDTQYF
NA	TRBV12-3/TRBV12-4	many	TRBJ2-7	TGTGCCAGCGGGGTAGGGGACTACGAGCAGTACTTC	CASGVGDYEQYF